This entry is about one TCR beta chain. Its antigen is undetermined. These data are taken from a study of lymphopenia after photon versus proton radiotherapy. Points from the study as a whole: A bigger post-nadir fall in TCR diversity correlated inversely with survival time in deceased patients. After lymphocyte nadir, photon-treated repertoires showed oligoclonal expansion, especially CD8+ Temra.

Profiled with immunoSEQ multiplex PCR; TCRdb holds only in-frame clones, not every one. The sample has about 39,000 clones, roughly 92% seen once. The sequencing used peripheral blood, collected from a patient treated with photon-based radiotherapy. The source is a man aged 60 to 75 with cholangiocarcinoma.

The CDR3 DNA follows: TGTGCCAGTACAGTGGCCTCCTCTGGGGCCAACGTCCTGACTTTC. It encodes CASTVASSGANVLTF. V gene TRBV19 combines with J gene TRBJ2-6; D call uncertain. Trimming stripped 7 bases from V and 0 bases from J, with 10 bases between. CDR1 and CDR2 from the germline V gene are LNHDA and SQIVND (reference sequence). This CDR3 region has 15 residues.